A single sample is the source of the 13 T cell receptor beta chains below, sequenced in a study of blood T cell repertoires in COVID-19. Sequenced by immunoSEQ multiplex PCR; TCRdb stores in-frame clones only, minus some. The sample yields over 300,000 clones, roughly 85% seen once. Sequencing was carried out using PBMCs or T cells enriched from blood (not recorded which). The receptors stem from a man in his thirties or forties who had recovered from COVID-19.

The V call is TRBV5-1, the J call TRBJ1-2; 9 bases are a match to TRBD1. Per germline, CDR1 SGHRS and CDR2 YFSETQ. Losses at the gene ends were 4 bases for V and 4 bases for J; bases not matched to a gene: 8. The CDR3 has 15 amino acids. The CDR3 loop reads CASSVDRGGGYGYTF. CDR3 coding DNA: TGCGCCAGCAGCGTGGACAGGGGAGGCGGCTATGGCTACACCTTC. The variable domain in full, completed from reference TRBV5-1 and TRBJ1-2, reads KAGVTQTPRYLIKTRGQQVTLSCSPISGHRSVSWYQQTPGQGLQFLFEYFSETQRNKGNFPGRFSGRQFSNSRSEMNVSTLELGDSALYLCASSVDRGGGYGYTFGSGTRLTVV.

At least ten counts were recorded for this clone. CDR3 in amino acids: CASSLGQGQTLHF. In nucleotides, the CDR3 is TGTGCCAGTTCCCTGGGACAGGGGCAAACCCTCCACTTT. The rearrangement uses TRBV19 and TRBJ1-6; 10 bases are shared with TRBD1. Germline V gene lookup returns CDR1 LNHDA and CDR2 SQIVND (reference sequence). After removal of 8 bases from V and 14 bases from J, the junction contained 9 bases not matched to a gene. The CDR3 sequence is 13 residues long.

V usage is TRBV30 and J usage is TRBJ1-4; D is undetermined. There are 14 residues in the CDR3. Germline V lookup: CDR1 GTSNPN, CDR2 SVGIG (reference sequence). The V gene lost 0 bases and the J gene lost 2 bases, with 7 bases spanning the gap. CDR3 sequence: CAWSVLSTNEKLFF. For the CDR3, the DNA is TGTGCCTGGAGTGTCTTATCGACTAATGAAAAACTGTTTTTT. Together with reference TRBV30 and TRBJ1-4, the CDR3 gives the full variable domain: SQTIHQWPATLVQPVGSPLSLECTVEGTSNPNLYWYRQAAGRGLQLLFYSVGIGQISSEVPQNLSASRPQDRQFILSSKKLLLSDSGFYLCAWSVLSTNEKLFFGSGTQLSVL.

The chain links TRBV7-2 to TRBJ1-1; D uncertain. The germline CDR1 and CDR2 sequences are SGHTA and FQGNSA. The CDR3 is 14 residues long. Trimming pared 1 base from V and 2 bases from J, leaving 8 bases between. The chain's CDR3 is CASSLGGSNTEAFF. DNA for the CDR3: TGTGCCAGCAGCTTAGGCGGGTCCAACACTGAAGCTTTCTTT.

This chain uses TRBV9 with TRBJ1-5, with D perhaps matching TRBD1 (5 bases). The CDR3 is made up of 15 amino acids. V lost 3 bases and J 6 bases, leaving 16 bases between the germline ends. Per the germline V gene, CDR1 is SGDLS and CDR2 is YYNGEE. The CDR3 spells CASSAGPGVVQPQHF. CDR3 coding DNA: TGTGCCAGCAGCGCCGGTCCGGGGGTTGTTCAGCCCCAGCATTTT.

The V call is TRBV19, the J call TRBJ1-1; 8 bases fit TRBD1. The CDR3 loop spans 17 amino acids. The V and J ends lost 2 bases and 0 bases, in that order; junction bases with no gene match: 8. Germline CDR1 is LNHDA and CDR2 is SQIVND (reference sequence). CDR3 in DNA: TGTGCCAGTAGTATACAGGGGGCACCAAAAATGAACACTGAAGCTTTCTTT. Encoded protein: CASSIQGAPKMNTEAFF.

CDR3 sequence reads: CASSTGEGLYQPQHF. The CDR3 DNA reads TGTGCCAGTAGTACCGGGGAGGGGCTCTACCAGCCCCAGCATTTT. The chain is built from TRBV19 and TRBJ1-5; D is perhaps TRBD1 (5 bases). Trimming took off 4 bases at V and 7 bases at J, with 17 bases between the two ends. The CDR3 contains 15 residues. The germline V gene has CDR1 LNHDA and CDR2 SQIVND (reference sequence).

CDR3 sequence (DNA): TGTGCCAGCAGCTTAGAACCCAGCTATAATTCACCCCTCCACTTT. Amino acid sequence: CASSLEPSYNSPLHF. The chain carries TRBV11-2 and TRBJ1-6; D is unclear. The CDR3 runs to 15 residues. Trimming shortened V by 0 bases and J by 3 bases, and 6 bases separated the two germline ends. Germline V gene data show CDR1 as SGHAT and CDR2 as FQNNGV.

This chain uses TRBV7-2 with TRBJ1-1; no reliable D call. The germline V gene has CDR1 SGHTA and CDR2 FQGNSA. The V end lost 2 bases, the J end lost 1 base, and 8 bases lay between the germline ends. CDR3 length: 14 amino acids. The CDR3: CASSLLNSNTEAFF. The CDR3 nucleotides are TGTGCCAGCAGCTTACTGAACTCGAACACTGAAGCTTTCTTT.

This clone was found once. V is TRBV7-3 and J is TRBJ2-5; possible D gene TRBD1, 5 bases. The V gene's germline CDR1 is SGHTA and CDR2 FQGTGA. Trimming shortened V by 1 base and J by 2 bases, and 8 bases separated the two germline ends. This CDR3 has 14 amino acids. CDR3 coding DNA: TGTGCCAGCAGCTTAAATGCAGGGCAAGAGACCCAGTACTTC. This gives the protein CASSLNAGQETQYF.

The chain employs TRBV7-3 and TRBJ1-1; 7 nucleotides match TRBD1. The CDR3 sequence is 14 residues long. Germline V gene lookup returns CDR1 SGHTA and CDR2 FQGTGA. V shed 9 bases, J shed 1 base, and the junction held 8 bases outside the gene matches. This chain's CDR3 is CASSPGTANTEAFF. CDR3 sequence (DNA): TGTGCCAGTTCACCCGGGACAGCGAACACTGAAGCTTTCTTT.

The rearrangement links TRBV25-1 to TRBJ1-2; 10 nucleotides align to TRBD1. This CDR3 region has 16 residues. With V trimmed by 4 bases and J by 4 bases, 9 bases remained unmatched. Germline values: CDR1 MGHDK, CDR2 SYGVNS. The CDR3 sequence is CASSGTGTGDLYGYTF. The CDR3, as DNA: TGTGCCAGCAGTGGGACCGGGACAGGGGATCTCTATGGCTACACCTTC.

The J gene is TRBJ2-5, the V gene TRBV18, with 9 bases matching TRBD1. Trimming took 3 bases from V and 4 from J; bases not matched to a gene: 3. CDR3 length: 14 amino acids. The V gene's germline CDR1 is KGHSH and CDR2 LQKENI. The DNA of the CDR3 is TGTGCCAGCTCACCTACAGGGGGCGCAGAGACCCAGTACTTC. It codes for CASSPTGGAETQYF. The variable domain in full, with the rest retrieved from reference TRBV18 and TRBJ2-5, is NAGVMQNPRHLVRRRGQEARLRCSPMKGHSHVYWYRQLPEEGLKFMVYLQKENIIDESGMPKERFSAEFPKEGPSILRIQQVVRGDSAAYFCASSPTGGAETQYFGPGTRLLVL.